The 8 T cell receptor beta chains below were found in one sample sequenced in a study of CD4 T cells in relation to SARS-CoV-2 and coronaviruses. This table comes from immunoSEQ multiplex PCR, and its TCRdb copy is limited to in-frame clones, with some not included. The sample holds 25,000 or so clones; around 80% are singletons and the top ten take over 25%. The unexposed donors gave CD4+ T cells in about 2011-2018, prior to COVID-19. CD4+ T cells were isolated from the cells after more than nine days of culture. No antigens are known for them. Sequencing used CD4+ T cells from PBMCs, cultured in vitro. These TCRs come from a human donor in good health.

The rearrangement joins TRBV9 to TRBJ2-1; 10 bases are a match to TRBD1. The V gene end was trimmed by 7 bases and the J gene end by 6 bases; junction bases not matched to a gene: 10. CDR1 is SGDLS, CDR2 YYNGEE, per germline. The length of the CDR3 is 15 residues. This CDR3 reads CASSMGQGWINEQFF. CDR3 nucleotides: TGTGCCAGCTCAATGGGACAGGGGTGGATCAATGAGCAGTTCTTC.

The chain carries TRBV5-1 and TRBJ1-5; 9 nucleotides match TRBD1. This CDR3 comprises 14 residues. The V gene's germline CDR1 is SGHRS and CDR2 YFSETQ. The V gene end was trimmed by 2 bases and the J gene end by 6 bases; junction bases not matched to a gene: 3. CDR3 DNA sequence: TGCGCCAGCAGCTTATTACAGGGGGCTCAGCCCCAGCATTTT. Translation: CASSLLQGAQPQHF.

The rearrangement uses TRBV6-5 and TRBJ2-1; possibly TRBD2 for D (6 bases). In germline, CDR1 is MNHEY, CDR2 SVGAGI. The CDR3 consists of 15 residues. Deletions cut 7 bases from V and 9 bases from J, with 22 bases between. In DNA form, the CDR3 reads TGTGCCAGCACCGCGATGGGGGGAGAATTAGGTGAGCAGTTCTTC. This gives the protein CASTAMGGELGEQFF.

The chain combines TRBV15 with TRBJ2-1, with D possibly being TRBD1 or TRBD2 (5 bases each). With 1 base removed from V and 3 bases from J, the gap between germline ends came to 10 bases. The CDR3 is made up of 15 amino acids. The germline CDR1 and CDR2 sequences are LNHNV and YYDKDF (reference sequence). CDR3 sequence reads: CATSRGWDGYNEQFF. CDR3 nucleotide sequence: TGTGCCACCAGCAGAGGGTGGGACGGCTACAATGAGCAGTTCTTC.

The CDR3 here is CASSSITPMNTEAFF. The CDR3 region has the DNA TGTGCCAGCAGTTCAATTACACCTATGAACACTGAAGCTTTCTTT. The chain recombines TRBV7-9 with TRBJ1-1; no clear D. The CDR3 is 15 amino acids. V lost 6 bases and J 0 bases, leaving 14 bases between the germline ends. Germline CDR1 SEHNR, CDR2 FQNEAQ (reference sequence).

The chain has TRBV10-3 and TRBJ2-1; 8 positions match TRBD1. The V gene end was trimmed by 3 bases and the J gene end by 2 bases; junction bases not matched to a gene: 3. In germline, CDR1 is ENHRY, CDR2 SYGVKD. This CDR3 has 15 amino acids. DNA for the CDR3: TGTGCCATCAGTGACGACAGGGGAACCTACAATGAGCAGTTCTTC. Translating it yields CAISDDRGTYNEQFF.

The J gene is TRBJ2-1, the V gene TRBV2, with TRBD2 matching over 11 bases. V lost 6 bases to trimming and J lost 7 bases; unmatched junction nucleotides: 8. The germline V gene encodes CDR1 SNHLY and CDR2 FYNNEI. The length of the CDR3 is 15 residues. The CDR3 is CASRDSGRANNEQFF. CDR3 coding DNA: TGTGCCAGCAGGGATAGCGGGAGGGCGAATAATGAGCAGTTCTTC. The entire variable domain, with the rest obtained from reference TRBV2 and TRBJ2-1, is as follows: EPEVTQTPSHQVTQMGQEVILRCVPISNHLYFYWYRQILGQKVEFLVSFYNNEISEKSEIFDDQFSVERPDGSNFTLKIRSTKLEDSAMYFCASRDSGRANNEQFFGPGTRLTVL.

The CDR3 loop reads CATRYYNEQFF. In nucleotides, the CDR3 is TGTGCCACCCGATACTACAATGAGCAGTTCTTC. The J gene is TRBJ2-1, the V gene TRBV6-4; D not certain. The length of the CDR3 is 11 residues. The germline CDR1 and CDR2 sequences are MRHNA and SNTAGT. V shed 10 bases and J shed 3 bases, with 7 bases lying between them.